This T cell receptor (beta chain) was retrieved from a study of T cells in Graves' hyperthyroidism and ophthalmopathy. The germline V gene has CDR1 LGHDT and CDR2 YNNKEL (reference sequence). The CDR3 runs 12 residues. Deletions cut 0 bases from V and 10 bases from J, with 9 bases between. What was amplified from RNA transcripts were TCR beta CDR3 regions. TCR CDR3 regions were first amplified by RT-PCR with HTBI primers. In TCRdb, the multiplex PCR reads were re-called with MiXCR into one record per CDR3 protein. Seen here are around 370,000 distinct CDR3 sequences, around a sixth observed once, and the top ten hold 40%. This clonotype has a count of ten or more. No antigen is known for it. The study's findings and limits: Before onset, ophthalmopathy was predicted by the model a median around 6.5 months earlier. Also found in blood were most expanded thyroid clonotypes above 0.001. Stable hyperthyroidism was separated from ophthalmopathy by a model based on 13 V-J features.

Each 10 ml fresh peripheral blood draw supplied the PBMCs. The clonotype originates from a man younger than 35 with Graves' ophthalmopathy. The V gene is TRBV3-1, the J gene TRBJ1-1, with unresolved D. Sequenced sample: blood. This chain's CDR3 is CASSQDQMIAFF. In DNA, the CDR3 is TGTGCCAGCAGCCAAGACCAGATGATAGCTTTCTTT. The variable domain in full, with the rest retrieved from reference TRBV3-1 and TRBJ1-1, is DTAVSQTPKYLVTQMGNDKSIKCEQNLGHDTMYWYKQDSKKFLKIMFSYNNKELIINETVPNRFSPKSPDKAHLNLHINSLELGDSAVYFCASSQDQMIAFFGQGTRLTVV.